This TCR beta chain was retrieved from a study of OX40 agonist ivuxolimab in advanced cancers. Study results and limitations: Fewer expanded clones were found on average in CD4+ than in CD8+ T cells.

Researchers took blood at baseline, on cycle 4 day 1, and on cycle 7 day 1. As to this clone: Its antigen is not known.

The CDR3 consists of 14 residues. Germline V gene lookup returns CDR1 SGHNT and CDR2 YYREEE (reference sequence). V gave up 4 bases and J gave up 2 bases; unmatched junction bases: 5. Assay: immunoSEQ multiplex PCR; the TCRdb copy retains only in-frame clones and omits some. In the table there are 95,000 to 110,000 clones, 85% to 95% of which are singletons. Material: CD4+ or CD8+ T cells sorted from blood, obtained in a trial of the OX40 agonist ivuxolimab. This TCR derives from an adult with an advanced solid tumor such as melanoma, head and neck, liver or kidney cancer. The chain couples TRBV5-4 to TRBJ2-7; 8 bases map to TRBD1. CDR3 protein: CASSRGQGAYEQYF. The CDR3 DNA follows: TGTGCCAGCAGCCGTGGACAGGGCGCCTACGAGCAGTACTTC.